Following are 6 T cell receptor beta chains from one sample sequenced in a study of blood T cell repertoires in COVID-19. Data came from immunoSEQ multiplex PCR; TCRdb stores just in-frame clones and leaves some out. The sample consists of roughly 260,000 clones, approximately 92% of them appearing once. The specimen was peripheral blood. Source of these receptors: a person aged 18 to 30 with COVID-19, enrolled during active disease.

V and J are TRBV5-1 and TRBJ2-2, with D possibly matching TRBD2 (6 bases). CDR3 length equals 13 residues. Germline CDR1 is SGHRS and CDR2 is YFSETQ. Trimming stripped 4 bases from V and 5 bases from J, with 9 bases between. CDR3 region: CASSQSGTGELFF. DNA for the CDR3: TGCGCCAGCAGCCAAAGCGGGACCGGGGAGCTGTTTTTT. Together with reference TRBV5-1 and TRBJ2-2, the CDR3 gives the full variable domain: KAGVTQTPRYLIKTRGQQVTLSCSPISGHRSVSWYQQTPGQGLQFLFEYFSETQRNKGNFPGRFSGRQFSNSRSEMNVSTLELGDSALYLCASSQSGTGELFFGEGSRLTVL.

Only a few counts were recorded for this clone. The rearrangement uses TRBV9 and TRBJ2-2; 9 nucleotides line up with TRBD1. The V and J ends lost 3 bases and 6 bases, in that order; junction bases with no gene match: 6. The V gene's germline CDR1 is SGDLS and CDR2 YYNGEE. There are 15 residues in the CDR3. The CDR3 DNA reads as TGTGCCAGCAGCGGGGGGACAGGGAGGTCCGGGGAGCTGTTTTTT. As protein: CASSGGTGRSGELFF.

The chain links TRBV7-2 to TRBJ1-2; 7 nucleotides match TRBD1. CDR1 is SGHTA and CDR2 is FQGNSA in the germline V gene. CDR3 length: 16 amino acids. Losses at the gene ends were 0 bases for V and 1 base for J; bases not matched to a gene: 5. The DNA for the CDR3 is TGTGCCAGCAGCTTAGCTTATGGACAGGATAACTATGGCTACACCTTC. Protein: CASSLAYGQDNYGYTF.

The rearrangement links TRBV21-1 to TRBJ1-1; the table gives TRBD1 as D, unverified against the DNA. TRBV21-1 is deemed a pseudogene. The CDR3 covers 12 residues. The CDR3 reads CEEQGPYTEAFF. CDR3 in DNA: TGTGAAGAACAGGGCCCTTACACTGAAGCTTTCTTT.

The gene calls are TRBV5-6 and TRBJ2-7; 9 bases agree with TRBD2. The CDR3 runs to 15 residues. From germline, CDR1 is SGHDT and CDR2 YYEEEE. V shed 4 bases, J shed 6 bases, and the junction held 11 bases outside the gene matches. The CDR3 spells CASSAKGGRAPEQYF. The CDR3, as DNA: TGTGCCAGCAGCGCCAAAGGCGGGAGGGCCCCCGAGCAGTACTTC.

V is TRBV11-2 and J is TRBJ2-1, with D hard to call. This CDR3 spans 11 amino acids. V shed 3 bases and J shed 7 bases, with 4 bases lying between them. Germline CDR1 reads SGHAT; CDR2 reads FQNNGV. The CDR3 nucleotides are TGTGCCAGCAGCTTTAGTAATGAGCAGTTCTTC. As protein: CASSFSNEQFF.